The present TCR beta chain was sequenced within a study of shared clonotypes between healthy human individuals. A remark on this clone: No antigen is known for it.

Points from the study as a whole: Generation of non-shared clonotypes was less probable than generation of clonotypes shared by all four donors.

TCRdb keeps only in-frame clones here, not all; method: immunoSEQ multiplex PCR. Here the sample spans approximately 1,500,000 clones, 95% to 99% being singletons. Germline V gene data show CDR1 as SSHAT and CDR2 as FNYEAQ (reference sequence). This CDR3 has 17 amino acids. The sample consisted of naive CD4+ T cells sorted from blood. As for subset: CD45RA+ positively selected. The chain uses TRBV7-7 and TRBJ2-1; a weak D match, TRBD2 (6 bases). The receptor was isolated from a young man in good health. In nucleotides, the CDR3 is TGTGCTAGCGCACGACTAGTGTTAAGGTCGGAACACAATGAGCAGTTCTTC. Amino acids: CASARLVLRSEHNEQFF.